This TCR beta chain came from a study of response to subunit inactivated influenza vaccine (dated by TCRdb to between 2017 and 2018). About the investigation overall: To follow how T cells responded to a trivalent subunit inactivated influenza vaccine, the researchers relied on deep quantitative profiling of the T cell receptor repertoire.

A word on this clonotype: The antigen it binds to is not known. There are no base qualities to consult, and no much larger clone falls within one base.

Findings and caveats that apply to the study as a whole: According to the authors, only a limited number of new T cells may be recruited by each seasonal influenza vaccination.

The library was produced with RT-PCR. The reads were generated on an Illumina HiSeq 2500. In-frame beta chains were kept once TCRdb had trimmed the public reads at Q25 with fastp and called clones with MiXCR. Identical CDR3 proteins give one entry, which carries the most common genes and DNA. The sample data list roughly 570,000 distinct CDR3 sequences, and around 15% of these were observed just once. The ten largest account for roughly 11% of the sample. There are 19 amino acids in the CDR3, from cysteine to phenylalanine inclusive. Left in the record is the CDR3 DNA by itself, 57 bases read in frame from the first base. The germline ends are 25 bases apart after V is trimmed by 1 base and J by 5 bases. From a lookup of the germline V gene, CDR1 and CDR2 are SGHRS and YFSETQ.

The receptor was isolated from a man between 50 and 59 years old who received an inactivated influenza vaccine. Donor details come from another sample of the same person, matched by shared clones. This sample comprised PBMCs from blood, obtained 11 to 12 days after vaccination. The V gene is TRBV5-1 and the J gene is TRBJ2-1; TRBD1 might be the D gene, on 7 matching bases. The CDR3 is CASSLLTGFRQGGHNEQFF. The sequence in DNA is TGCGCCAGCAGCTTGTTAACTGGATTTAGGCAGGGGGGCCACAATGAGCAGTTCTTC.